One and the same sample provided the 16 T cell receptor beta chains below, sequenced in a study of beta chain features in type 1 diabetes. Findings and caveats of the study: Shortening of TCRB CDR3s, moderate but significant, appeared in all four CD4+ subsets of Type 1 diabetes patients.

The entirety of the isolated RNA underwent reverse transcription, so expressed TCRB transcripts were sequenced. Repertoires were generated with immunoSEQ multiplex PCR, while TCRdb's copy carries only in-frame clones and drops some. The sample records a few hundred thousand clones, around 9.9% being singletons. These TCRs' antigens remain unknown. Specimen: naive CD4+ T cells from blood. The receptors stem from a man in his thirties or forties with type 1 diabetes.

This chain uses TRBV7-2 with TRBJ2-5; TRBD2 aligns across 8 bases. In germline, CDR1 is SGHTA, CDR2 FQGNSA. Losses at the gene ends were 2 bases for V and 5 bases for J; bases not matched to a gene: 4. This CDR3 spans 14 amino acids. CDR3 nucleotide sequence: TGTGCCAGCAGCTTAAGTGCTAGCGGGGAGACCCAGTACTTC. This codes for CASSLSASGETQYF.

The V call is TRBV9, the J call TRBJ2-3; TRBD2 matches at 8 bases. The CDR3 loop spans 16 amino acids. The V segment lost 4 bases and the J segment 2 bases; nucleotides outside the gene matches: 9. Germline V gene data show CDR1 as SGDLS and CDR2 as YYNGEE. CDR3 in amino acids: CASSPTSGPYTDTQYF. The CDR3 DNA reads as TGTGCCAGCAGCCCTACTAGCGGTCCGTACACAGATACGCAGTATTTT.

V gene TRBV5-1 combines with J gene TRBJ2-5, with 11 bases lining up with TRBD2. This CDR3 region has 15 residues. The J segment lost 5 bases and the V segment lost 4 bases, leaving 7 bases of the junction unmatched. From germline, CDR1 is SGHRS and CDR2 YFSETQ. CDR3 region: CASSLSGGAGETQYF. CDR3 bases: TGCGCCAGCAGCCTTAGCGGGGGGGCCGGGGAGACCCAGTACTTC.

The sample holds a few counts of this clone. The chain recombines TRBV9 with TRBJ1-1; 8 bases line up with TRBD1. CDR1 is SGDLS, CDR2 YYNGEE, per germline. CDR3 length: 12 amino acids. Losses at the gene ends were 4 bases for V and 8 bases for J; bases not matched to a gene: 4. For the CDR3, the DNA is TGTGCCAGCAGCCCACGGACAGGGGAAGCTTTCTTT. Translated: CASSPRTGEAFF.

The rearrangement joins TRBV6-4 to TRBJ1-2; maybe TRBD1 (6 bases). The germline gives CDR1 MRHNA, CDR2 SNTAGT. The V end lost 5 bases, the J end lost 6 bases, and 13 bases lay between the germline ends. The CDR3 covers 13 residues. CDR3 nucleotides: TGTGCCAGCAGTAACAGGGAAGGGGATGGCTACACCTTC. It specifies CASSNREGDGYTF.

The rearrangement joins TRBV30 to TRBJ2-7, with 11 bases matching TRBD1. V gave up 2 bases and J gave up 9 bases; unmatched junction bases: 15. Germline assignment: CDR1 GTSNPN and CDR2 SVGIG (reference sequence). The CDR3 has 16 amino acids. The CDR3 loop reads CAWSPGTGGQGPRQYF. The CDR3 coding sequence is TGTGCCTGGAGTCCCGGGACAGGGGGACAAGGTCCCAGGCAGTACTTC.

CDR3 protein: CASSPGPGRGTDTQYF. The DNA for the CDR3 is TGTGCCAGCAGCCCTGGACCGGGAAGGGGCACAGATACGCAGTATTTT. The chain links TRBV7-3 to TRBJ2-3; a weak D match, TRBD2 (5 bases). CDR1 and CDR2 (germline): SGHTA, FQGTGA. V lost 5 bases, J lost 1 base, and 16 bases lay in between. The CDR3 consists of 16 residues.

This clone has only a few counts. This chain connects TRBV5-4 to TRBJ1-1, with unresolved D. Trimming took 3 bases from V and 5 from J, leaving 17 bases between them. The CDR3 spans 15 residues. CDR1 and CDR2 from the germline V gene are SGHNT and YYREEE (reference sequence). The CDR3 is CASSSVNGGLTEAFF. CDR3 coding DNA: TGTGCCAGCAGCTCCGTAAATGGCGGTCTGACTGAAGCTTTCTTT.

The V gene is TRBV9, the J gene TRBJ2-5; the match to TRBD2 covers 13 bases. CDR3 length: 16 amino acids. Germline CDR1 reads SGDLS; CDR2 reads YYNGEE. Trimming removed 4 bases from V and 2 bases from J; junction bases left unmatched: 5. CDR3 sequence (DNA): TGTGCCAGCAGCCTCGGGACTAGCGGGGCACAAGAGACCCAGTACTTC. It codes for CASSLGTSGAQETQYF.

J is TRBJ2-7 and V is TRBV9, with D possibly being TRBD2 (5 bases). This CDR3 is built from 12 residues. Germline V gene sequence: CDR1 SGDLS, CDR2 YYNGEE. V gave up 3 bases and J gave up 7 bases, with 11 bases separating them. This CDR3 reads CASSDRSGEQYF. DNA of the CDR3: TGTGCCAGCAGCGATCGATCGGGGGAGCAGTACTTC.

The gene calls are TRBV6-6 and TRBJ1-2; 11 nucleotides line up with TRBD1. V lost 5 bases and J lost 8; bases outside the gene matches: 4. The CDR3 runs to 13 residues. CDR1 MNHNY and CDR2 SVGAGI come from the germline V gene (reference sequence). The CDR3 DNA is TGTGCCAGCAGTGGACAGGGGGCGGGAGGCTACACCTTC. This sequence encodes CASSGQGAGGYTF.

The table lists this clone with many counts. The chain combines TRBV29-1 with TRBJ2-6, with D perhaps matching TRBD2 (5 bases). CDR3 size: 14 residues. V lost 5 bases, J lost 2 bases, and 10 bases lay in between. The germline CDR1 and CDR2 sequences are SQVTM and ANQGSEA. CDR3 nucleotides: TGCAGCGTTTTCGGAGGCGCTGGGGCCAACGTCCTGACTTTC. It codes for CSVFGGAGANVLTF.

A few counts support this clone. V and J are TRBV18 and TRBJ2-1; no definite D call. Looked up from germline, CDR1 is KGHSH and CDR2 is LQKENI. This CDR3 is 16 amino acids long. The germline V and J ends were trimmed by 1 base and 2 bases, with 12 bases remaining between them. For the CDR3, the DNA is TGTGCCAGCTCACCACGAAACTCAAGAACCTACAATGAGCAGTTCTTC. This gives the protein CASSPRNSRTYNEQFF.

The chain employs TRBV7-9 and TRBJ2-5; perhaps TRBD1 as D (5 bases). Between the trimmed V and J ends, which lost 5 bases and 2 bases, there was a span of 15 bases. There are 15 residues in the CDR3. Germline CDR1 and CDR2: SEHNR and FQNEAQ (reference sequence). The CDR3 nucleotides read TGTGCCAGCAGCGAGAGGTGGGGCAGTCAAGAGACCCAGTACTTC. Residues: CASSERWGSQETQYF.

The chain links TRBV6-1 to TRBJ1-1; 10 bases fit TRBD1. V was pared by 5 bases and J by 5 bases, with 2 bases of the junction left unmatched. CDR1 MNHNS and CDR2 SASEGT come from the germline V gene. This CDR3 is 13 amino acids long. This chain's CDR3 is CASSRQGATEAFF. The CDR3 DNA is TGTGCCAGCAGTAGACAGGGGGCGACTGAAGCTTTCTTT.

The chain joins TRBV11-3 to TRBJ2-2; 8 bases fit TRBD1. The CDR3 has 15 amino acids. Looked up from germline, CDR1 is SGHNT and CDR2 is YENEEA. J gave up 3 bases and V 5 bases, and 5 bases lay outside the gene matches. As DNA, the CDR3 is TGTGCCAGCAGCCCAGGGGGCGGCTACACCGGGGAGCTGTTTTTT. Translation: CASSPGGGYTGELFF.